Below, 26 T cell receptor beta chains from the same sample are listed, as sequenced in a study of cytomegalovirus exposure and HLA in healthy donors. Primers: 60 Vbeta forward and 13 Jbeta reverse. Sequencing used immunoSEQ multiplex PCR; TCRdb keeps in-frame clones, though not all of them. The sample holds 95,000 to 150,000 clones, approximately 65% seen once. The sequencing input was PBMCs. These receptors were taken from a man in his late teens or twenties in good health and CMV-seronegative.

This clone was observed once. This chain links TRBV21-1 with TRBJ2-7; TRBD1 is the table's D call and was not checked against the DNA. TRBV21-1 is a known pseudogene. CDR3 length equals 13 residues. The DNA for the CDR3 is TGTGCCAGCAGCAGGACACTTAACTACGAGCAGTACTTC. It codes for CASSRTLNYEQYF.

The chain uses TRBV6-5 and TRBJ2-7, with D possibly TRBD1 on 5 matching bases. Per the germline V gene, CDR1 is MNHEY and CDR2 is SVGAGI. The V end lost 2 bases, the J end lost 5 bases, and 13 bases lay between the germline ends. This CDR3 is built from 14 residues. The CDR3 DNA is TGTGCCAGCAGTTACGGGCAGGGCAGGGACGAGCAGTACTTC. Its protein product is CASSYGQGRDEQYF.

The chain joins TRBV5-1 to TRBJ2-1; 11 nucleotides match TRBD2. This CDR3 is built from 15 residues. Losses at the gene ends were 3 bases for V and 2 bases for J; bases not matched to a gene: 1. CDR1 and CDR2 from the germline V gene are SGHRS and YFSETQ. The CDR3 protein is CASSSTSGAYNEQFF. CDR3 nucleotide sequence: TGCGCCAGCAGCTCGACTAGCGGGGCCTACAATGAGCAGTTCTTC.

This chain uses TRBV19 with TRBJ2-5; TRBD1 matches at 11 bases. With V trimmed by 2 bases and J by 3 bases, 17 bases remained unmatched. The CDR3 has 20 residues. Germline assignment: CDR1 LNHDA and CDR2 SQIVND (reference sequence). As DNA, the CDR3 is TGTGCCAGTAGTATACAGGCGATCCGGGACAGGGGGGGACACAAAGAGACCCAGTACTTC. Protein sequence: CASSIQAIRDRGGHKETQYF.

This chain connects TRBV6-1 to TRBJ1-1; D ambiguous. V was clipped by 6 bases and J by 1 base, with 12 bases between them. The CDR3 has 14 residues. Germline loops: CDR1 MNHNS, CDR2 SASEGT. The CDR3 DNA reads as TGTGCCAGCAGAAAGGGTAGCGGGAACACTGAAGCTTTCTTT. Translating gives CASRKGSGNTEAFF.

This clone was seen more than once but under ten times. The rearrangement uses TRBV30 and TRBJ1-5; D possibly corresponds to TRBD1 (6 bases). In germline, CDR1 is GTSNPN, CDR2 SVGIG (reference sequence). This CDR3 is built from 15 residues. Trimming took 5 bases from V and 5 from J, leaving 19 bases between them. DNA of the CDR3: TGTGCCTGGCTAGAAAATGGACAGATCTATCAGCCCCAGCATTTT. Translated, it gives CAWLENGQIYQPQHF.

The CDR3 region has the DNA TGTGCCAGCAGCAAAGTCCAGGGCCCCAAAGGCGGCTACACCTTC. Encoded protein: CASSKVQGPKGGYTF. This chain joins TRBV21-1 and TRBJ1-2; the table's D call, TRBD1, was not checked against the DNA. TRBV21-1 is recorded as a pseudogene. The CDR3 is 15 amino acids.

The genes are TRBV29-1 and TRBJ2-3; D may be TRBD2 (6 bases). From germline, CDR1 is SQVTM and CDR2 ANQGSEA. The CDR3 extends over 16 amino acids. The V end lost 7 bases, the J end lost 2 bases, and 22 bases lay between the germline ends. CDR3 sequence reads: CSAGSMTRRATDTQYF. CDR3 DNA: TGCAGCGCCGGATCGATGACTAGACGGGCCACAGATACGCAGTATTTT.

This clone was detected once. This sequence joins TRBV19 and TRBJ1-1; 7 bases agree with TRBD1. Trimming removed 5 bases from V and 1 base from J; junction bases left unmatched: 1. The germline gives CDR1 LNHDA, CDR2 SQIVND (reference sequence). This CDR3 has 13 residues. The CDR3 reads CASSGTANTEAFF. DNA for the CDR3: TGTGCCAGTAGTGGGACAGCGAACACTGAAGCTTTCTTT.

This clone was counted between two and nine times. The chain combines TRBV7-9 with TRBJ1-1; D ambiguous. The V end was cut by 5 bases, the J end by 6 bases, with 13 bases between. There are 13 residues in the CDR3. CDR1 is SEHNR and CDR2 is FQNEAQ in the germline V gene (reference sequence). DNA of the CDR3: TGTGCCAGCAGCCAAGAAATAGCCTCTGAAGCTTTCTTT. Translation gives CASSQEIASEAFF.

This chain connects TRBV18 to TRBJ2-7, with 16 bases matching TRBD2. The J segment lost 0 bases and the V segment lost 3 bases, leaving 8 bases of the junction unmatched. This CDR3 is 19 amino acids long. Per the germline V gene, CDR1 is KGHSH and CDR2 is LQKENI. The CDR3 loop is CASSPQGLAGGPSSYEQYF. CDR3 DNA sequence: TGTGCCAGCTCACCTCAGGGACTAGCGGGAGGGCCCAGCTCCTACGAGCAGTACTTC.

The sample holds a few counts of this clone. The rearrangement links TRBV7-6 to TRBJ2-1; 9 bases agree with TRBD2. The CDR3 extends over 16 amino acids. Germline V gene sequence: CDR1 SGHVS, CDR2 FNYEAQ. J gave up 4 bases and V 4 bases, and 8 bases lay outside the gene matches. The CDR3 sequence is CASSSPTSGRYNEQFF. CDR3 in DNA: TGTGCCAGCAGCTCGCCGACTAGCGGCCGTTACAATGAGCAGTTCTTC.

This clone was recorded only once. The chain uses TRBV11-3 and TRBJ2-1, with 8 bases aligning to TRBD2. Trimming at V came to 8 bases and at J to 8 bases, leaving 8 bases not matched to a gene. CDR1 is SGHNT and CDR2 is YENEEA in the germline V gene. CDR3 length: 13 residues. The CDR3 region is CASSSGRGYEQFF. The CDR3 nucleotides are TGTGCCAGCTCAAGCGGGAGAGGCTATGAGCAGTTCTTC.

The chain is built from TRBV28 and TRBJ1-4, with D possibly matching TRBD1 (6 bases). CDR1 is MDHEN, CDR2 SYDVKM, per germline. V was trimmed by 4 bases and J by 2 bases, leaving 11 bases between them. The CDR3 spans 15 residues. The CDR3 reads CASSSQGFTNEKLFF. For the CDR3, the DNA is TGTGCCAGCAGTTCACAGGGTTTCACTAATGAAAAACTGTTTTTT.

This clone was detected only a few times. V and J are TRBV5-4 and TRBJ2-3; a possible D gene is TRBD2 (5 bases). Trimming stripped 3 bases from V and 2 bases from J, with 10 bases between. The CDR3 covers 14 residues. CDR1 SGHNT and CDR2 YYREEE come from the germline V gene (reference sequence). The CDR3 coding sequence is TGTGCCAGCAGCTATCTAGCAAACACAGATACGCAGTATTTT. Translation: CASSYLANTDTQYF.

This CDR3 is CASSEVFGQPYNEQFF. As DNA, the CDR3 is TGTGCCAGCAGTGAAGTTTTTGGGCAGCCCTACAATGAGCAGTTCTTC. The chain recombines TRBV6-1 with TRBJ2-1; no reliable D call. This CDR3 contains 16 residues. The germline V gene has CDR1 MNHNS and CDR2 SASEGT. Between the trimmed V and J ends, which lost 1 base and 2 bases, there was a span of 12 bases.

CDR3 in amino acids: CASSEHGGTYGYTF. CDR3 DNA: TGTGCCAGCAGTGAACACGGGGGGACCTATGGCTACACCTTC. J is TRBJ1-2 and V is TRBV27; TRBD1 might be the D (5 bases). The V end was cut by 5 bases, the J end by 4 bases, with 14 bases between. Germline lookup yields CDR1 MNHEY and CDR2 SMNVEV (reference sequence). The CDR3 has 14 residues.

V gene TRBV5-1 combines with J gene TRBJ2-7, with 8 bases lining up with TRBD1. The CDR3 runs to 13 residues. The trim removed 3 bases at V and 5 bases at J, leaving 4 bases unmatched. Germline lookup yields CDR1 SGHRS and CDR2 YFSETQ. The CDR3 loop is CASSSTGVHEQYF. The CDR3 DNA sequence: TGCGCCAGCAGCTCGACAGGGGTCCACGAGCAGTACTTC.

This clone showed up just once. This CDR3 is CASSRGIAEAFF. The CDR3 nucleotides are TGTGCCAGCAGCCGGGGTATCGCTGAAGCTTTCTTT. The chain employs TRBV7-2 and TRBJ1-1; D gene unclear. The CDR3 has 12 residues. V lost 5 bases, J lost 6 bases, and 10 bases lay in between. From germline, CDR1 is SGHTA and CDR2 FQGNSA.

The J gene is TRBJ1-1, the V gene TRBV6-1, with a weak D call TRBD1 (5 bases). Germline CDR1 and CDR2: MNHNS and SASEGT. This CDR3 region has 15 residues. The ends were cut back, 5 bases at V and 1 base at J, with 14 bases in the middle. DNA for the CDR3: TGTGCCAGCAGTAAGCAGGGTTTGGGGAACACTGAAGCTTTCTTT. Translating it yields CASSKQGLGNTEAFF.

V gene TRBV7-9 combines with J gene TRBJ1-1, with D possibly matching TRBD1 (5 bases). The length of the CDR3 is 17 residues. Between the trimmed V and J ends, which lost 4 bases and 0 bases, there was a span of 18 bases. Per the germline V gene, CDR1 is SEHNR and CDR2 is FQNEAQ (reference sequence). The CDR3 DNA is TGTGCCAGCAGCTCCGACCCGAGACAGTCCATGAACACTGAAGCTTTCTTT. It codes for CASSSDPRQSMNTEAFF.

The chain links TRBV19 to TRBJ2-5, with D possibly being TRBD1 (6 bases). This CDR3 contains 16 residues. The germline CDR1 and CDR2 sequences are LNHDA and SQIVND (reference sequence). V was shortened by 3 bases and J by 2 bases, with 16 bases between the two germline ends. In DNA form, the CDR3 reads TGTGCCAGTAGTATGGGGGCAGCGGACACTCAAGAGACCCAGTACTTC. Translation: CASSMGAADTQETQYF.

The sample holds one count of this clone. The chain employs TRBV7-9 and TRBJ2-1, with D possibly TRBD2 on 5 matching bases. V lost 8 bases and J lost 7, with 12 bases in between. Germline values: CDR1 SEHNR, CDR2 FQNEAQ (reference sequence). This CDR3 has 12 amino acids. CDR3 coding DNA: TGTGCCAGCGGACTCTGGAGTAATGAGCAGTTCTTC. Amino acid sequence: CASGLWSNEQFF.

The rearrangement joins TRBV5-1 to TRBJ1-1, with 7 bases fitting TRBD1. Unmatched junction bases numbered 32, after V lost 8 bases and J lost 4 bases. This CDR3 is built from 21 residues. The V gene's germline CDR1 is SGHRS and CDR2 YFSETQ. CDR3 loop: CASYQVVAGGSRILRGTEAFF. The CDR3 DNA reads as TGCGCCAGTTATCAGGTGGTGGCAGGGGGTAGCCGGATTCTTCGCGGCACTGAAGCTTTCTTT.

This rearrangement joins TRBV16 to TRBJ2-7, with D unclear. There are 11 residues in the CDR3. The V gene's germline CDR1 is KGHSY and CDR2 FQNENV. V gave up 4 bases and J gave up 5 bases, with 6 bases separating them. The CDR3 coding sequence is TGTGCCAGCAGCCCCCAGAACGAGCAGTACTTC. As protein: CASSPQNEQYF. The entire variable domain, with the rest obtained from reference TRBV16 and TRBJ2-7, is as follows: GEEVAQTPKHLVRGEGQKAKLYCAPIKGHSYVFWYQQVLKNEFKFLISFQNENVFDETGMPKERFSAKCLPNSPCSLEIQATKLEDSAVYFCASSPQNEQYFGPGTRLTVT.

The V and J genes are TRBV6-1 and TRBJ1-2; TRBD1 matches 8 bases. With V trimmed by 2 bases and J by 3 bases, 8 bases remained unmatched. Germline assignment: CDR1 MNHNS and CDR2 SASEGT. The CDR3 totals 16 residues. The CDR3 reads CASSERWGQDHYGYTF. For the CDR3, the DNA is TGTGCCAGCAGTGAACGATGGGGACAGGATCACTATGGCTACACCTTC.